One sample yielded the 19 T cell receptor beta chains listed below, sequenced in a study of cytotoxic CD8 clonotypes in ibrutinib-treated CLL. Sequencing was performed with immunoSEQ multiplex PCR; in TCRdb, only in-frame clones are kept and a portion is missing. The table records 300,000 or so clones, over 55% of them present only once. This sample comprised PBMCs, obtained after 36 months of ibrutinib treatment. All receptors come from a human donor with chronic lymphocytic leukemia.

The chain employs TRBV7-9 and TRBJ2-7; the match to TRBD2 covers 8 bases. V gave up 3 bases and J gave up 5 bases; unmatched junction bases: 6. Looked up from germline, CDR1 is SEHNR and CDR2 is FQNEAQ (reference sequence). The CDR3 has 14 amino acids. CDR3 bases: TGTGCCAGCAGCTTCGGGACTAGTCTCGACGAGCAGTACTTC. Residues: CASSFGTSLDEQYF.

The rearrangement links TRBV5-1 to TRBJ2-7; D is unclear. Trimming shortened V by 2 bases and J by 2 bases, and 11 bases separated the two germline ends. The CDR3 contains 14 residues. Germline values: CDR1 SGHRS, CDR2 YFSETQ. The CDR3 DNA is TGCGCCAGCAGCTTTTCGACCGCGACCTACGAGCAGTACTTC. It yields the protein CASSFSTATYEQYF. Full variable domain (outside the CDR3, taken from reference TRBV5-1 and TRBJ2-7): KAGVTQTPRYLIKTRGQQVTLSCSPISGHRSVSWYQQTPGQGLQFLFEYFSETQRNKGNFPGRFSGRQFSNSRSEMNVSTLELGDSALYLCASSFSTATYEQYFGPGTRLTVT.

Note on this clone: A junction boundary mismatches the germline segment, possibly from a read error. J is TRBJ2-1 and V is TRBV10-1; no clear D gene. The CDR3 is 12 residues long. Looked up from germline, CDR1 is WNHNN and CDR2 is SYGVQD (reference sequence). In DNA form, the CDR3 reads TGCGCCAGCAGTAAGTCCGACAATGAGCAGTTCTTC. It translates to CASSKSDNEQFF.

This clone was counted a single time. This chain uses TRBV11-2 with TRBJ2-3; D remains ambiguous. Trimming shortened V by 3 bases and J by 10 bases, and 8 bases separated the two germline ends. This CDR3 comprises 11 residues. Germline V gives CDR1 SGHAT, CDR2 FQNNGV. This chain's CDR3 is CASSFGFSQYF. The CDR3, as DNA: TGTGCCAGCAGCTTCGGTTTCTCGCAGTATTTT.

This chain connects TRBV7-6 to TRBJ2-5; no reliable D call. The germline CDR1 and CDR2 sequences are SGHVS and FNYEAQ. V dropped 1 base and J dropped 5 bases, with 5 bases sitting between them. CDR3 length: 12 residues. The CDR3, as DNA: TGTGCCAGCAGCTTAGGTGTCGAGACCCAGTACTTC. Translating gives CASSLGVETQYF.

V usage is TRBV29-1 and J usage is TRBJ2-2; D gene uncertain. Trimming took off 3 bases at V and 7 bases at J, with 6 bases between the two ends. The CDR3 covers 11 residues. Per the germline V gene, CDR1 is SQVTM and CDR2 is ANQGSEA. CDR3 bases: TGCAGCGTTGAGAGCCTCGGGGAGCTGTTTTTT. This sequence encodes CSVESLGELFF.

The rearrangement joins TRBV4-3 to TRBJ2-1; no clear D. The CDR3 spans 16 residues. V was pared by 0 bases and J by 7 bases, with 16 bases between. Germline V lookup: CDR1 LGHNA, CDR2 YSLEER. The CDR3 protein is CASSQDGPAAKNEQFF. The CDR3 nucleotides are TGCGCCAGCAGCCAAGATGGTCCGGCGGCTAAGAATGAGCAGTTCTTC.

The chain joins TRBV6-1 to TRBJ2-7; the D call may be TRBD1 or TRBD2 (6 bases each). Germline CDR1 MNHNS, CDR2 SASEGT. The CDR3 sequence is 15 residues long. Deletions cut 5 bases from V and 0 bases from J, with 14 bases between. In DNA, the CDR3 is TGTGCCAGCAGTAAACAGGGACTGAGCTCCTACGAGCAGTACTTC. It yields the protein CASSKQGLSSYEQYF.

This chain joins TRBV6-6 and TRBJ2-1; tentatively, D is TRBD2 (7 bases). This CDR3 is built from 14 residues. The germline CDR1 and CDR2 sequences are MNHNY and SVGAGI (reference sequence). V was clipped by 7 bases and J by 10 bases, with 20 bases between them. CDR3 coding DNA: TGTGCCAGCATAGGTGGGGGGGCTAACGGAGAGCAGTTCTTC. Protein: CASIGGGANGEQFF.

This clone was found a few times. In DNA, the CDR3 is TGCGCCAGCAGCACCTCACAGGGGGTGAACACTGAAGCTTTCTTT. It encodes CASSTSQGVNTEAFF. The chain has TRBV4-1 and TRBJ1-1, with 8 bases fitting TRBD1. Germline loops: CDR1 MGHRA, CDR2 YSYEKL. Trimming removed 5 bases from V and 0 bases from J; junction bases left unmatched: 5. The CDR3 contains 15 residues.

In DNA, the CDR3 is TGCGCCAGCAGCCAAGAGGCCAGGGGGAAGGGTGGCTACACCTTC. Its translation: CASSQEARGKGGYTF. This sequence joins TRBV4-1 and TRBJ1-2; 7 bases fit TRBD1. V trimming: 0 bases; J trimming: 7 bases; junction bases outside the gene matches: 8. The germline V gene encodes CDR1 MGHRA and CDR2 YSYEKL. CDR3 length: 15 amino acids.

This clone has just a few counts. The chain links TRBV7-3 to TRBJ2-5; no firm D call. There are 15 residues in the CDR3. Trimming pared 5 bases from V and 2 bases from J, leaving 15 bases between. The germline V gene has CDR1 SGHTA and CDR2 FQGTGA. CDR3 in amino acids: CASSLGLEKQETQYF. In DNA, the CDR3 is TGTGCCAGCAGCCTCGGTTTGGAGAAACAAGAGACCCAGTACTTC.

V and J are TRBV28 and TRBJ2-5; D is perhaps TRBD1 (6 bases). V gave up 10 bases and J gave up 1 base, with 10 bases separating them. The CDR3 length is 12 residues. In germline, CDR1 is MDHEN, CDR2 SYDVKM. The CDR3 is CATQGLQETQYF. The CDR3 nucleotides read TGTGCCACCCAGGGGCTCCAAGAGACCCAGTACTTC.

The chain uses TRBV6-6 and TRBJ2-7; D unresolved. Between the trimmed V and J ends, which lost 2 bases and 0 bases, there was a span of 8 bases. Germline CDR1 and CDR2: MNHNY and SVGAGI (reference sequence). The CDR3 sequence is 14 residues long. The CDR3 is CASSYAGTSYEQYF. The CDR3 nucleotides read TGTGCCAGCAGTTACGCAGGAACCTCCTACGAGCAGTACTTC.

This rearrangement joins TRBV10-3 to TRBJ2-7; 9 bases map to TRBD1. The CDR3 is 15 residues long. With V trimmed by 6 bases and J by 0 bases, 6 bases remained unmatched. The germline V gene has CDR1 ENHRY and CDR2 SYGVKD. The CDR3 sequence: CAISAGTGTSYEQYF. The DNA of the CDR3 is TGTGCCATCAGCGCAGGGACAGGGACCTCCTACGAGCAGTACTTC.

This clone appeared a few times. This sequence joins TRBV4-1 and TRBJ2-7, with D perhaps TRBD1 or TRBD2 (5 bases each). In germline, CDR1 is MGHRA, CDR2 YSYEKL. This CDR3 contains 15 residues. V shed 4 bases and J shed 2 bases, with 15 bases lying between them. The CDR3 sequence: CASSLRDGTTYEQYF. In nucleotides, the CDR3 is TGCGCCAGCAGCCTCCGGGACGGAACAACCTACGAGCAGTACTTC.

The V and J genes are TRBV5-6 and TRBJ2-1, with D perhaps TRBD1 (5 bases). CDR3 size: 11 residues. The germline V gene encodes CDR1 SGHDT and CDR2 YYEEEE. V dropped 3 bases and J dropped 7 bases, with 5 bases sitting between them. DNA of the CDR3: TGTGCCAGCAGCTGGACAAATGAGCAGTTCTTC. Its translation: CASSWTNEQFF.

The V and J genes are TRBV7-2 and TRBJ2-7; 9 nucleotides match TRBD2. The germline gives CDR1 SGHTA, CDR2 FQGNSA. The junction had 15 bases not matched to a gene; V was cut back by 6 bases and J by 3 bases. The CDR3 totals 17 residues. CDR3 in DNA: TGTGCCAGCAGTTACAGGGGTACGACTAGCGGAATCTACGAGCAGTACTTC. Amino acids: CASSYRGTTSGIYEQYF.

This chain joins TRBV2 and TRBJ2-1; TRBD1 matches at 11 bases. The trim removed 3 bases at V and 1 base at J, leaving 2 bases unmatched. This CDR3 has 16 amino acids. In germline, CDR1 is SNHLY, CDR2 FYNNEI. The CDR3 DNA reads TGTGCCAGCAGTGAGGACAGGGGGCAATCCTACAATGAGCAGTTCTTC. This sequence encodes CASSEDRGQSYNEQFF.